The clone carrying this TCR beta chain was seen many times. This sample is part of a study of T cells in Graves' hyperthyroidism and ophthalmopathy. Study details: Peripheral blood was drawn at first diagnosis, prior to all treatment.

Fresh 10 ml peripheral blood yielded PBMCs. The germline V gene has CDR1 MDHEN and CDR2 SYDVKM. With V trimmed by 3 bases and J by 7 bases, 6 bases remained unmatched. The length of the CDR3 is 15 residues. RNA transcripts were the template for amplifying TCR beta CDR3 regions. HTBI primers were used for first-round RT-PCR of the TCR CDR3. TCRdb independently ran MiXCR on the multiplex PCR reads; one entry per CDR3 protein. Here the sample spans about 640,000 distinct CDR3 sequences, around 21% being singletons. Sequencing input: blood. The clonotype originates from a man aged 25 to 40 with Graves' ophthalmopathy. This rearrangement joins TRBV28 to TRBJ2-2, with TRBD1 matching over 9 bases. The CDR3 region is CASSLPDRGYGELFF. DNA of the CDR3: TGTGCCAGCAGTTTGCCAGACAGGGGGTACGGGGAGCTGTTTTTT.